Following are 15 T cell receptor beta chains from one sample sequenced in a study of persistence of HIV-infected CD4 T cells. The immunoSEQ assay was version 4, run in survey mode. Profiling relied on immunoSEQ multiplex PCR, and the TCRdb table lists in-frame clones only, not all of them. In the table there are roughly 60,000 clones, roughly 77% of which are singletons. The stimulus was an HIV-1 Gag 15-mer peptide pool, about 1 ug/peptide/mL. CD40L-negative CD69-negative CD45RO-high memory CD4+ T cells were sorted as populations depleted of antigen-responding cells. Their antigens are not known. This sample comprised CD4+ T cells sorted from PBMCs after roughly 17-hour stimulation, obtained from a patient who received antiretroviral therapy. All receptors derive from an adult man with HIV who was CMV-seropositive.

The rearrangement links TRBV6-1 to TRBJ2-2, with D unclear. The germline V gene encodes CDR1 MNHNS and CDR2 SASEGT. V lost 1 base to trimming and J lost 9 bases, with 3 bases between them. The CDR3 loop spans 11 amino acids. The CDR3 DNA is TGTGCCAGCAGTGAAGGCCGGGAGCTGTTTTTT. It translates to CASSEGRELFF.

The J gene is TRBJ1-3, the V gene TRBV15, with D unclear. V lost 5 bases, J lost 0 bases, and 11 bases lay in between. The CDR3 has 15 amino acids. Per the germline V gene, CDR1 is LNHNV and CDR2 is YYDKDF (reference sequence). CDR3 nucleotides: TGTGCCACCAGCGTCGACCTGGGCTCTGGAAACACCATATATTTT. It specifies CATSVDLGSGNTIYF.

The chain combines TRBV19 with TRBJ2-7; 11 bases match TRBD2. Losses at the gene ends were 5 bases for V and 2 bases for J; bases not matched to a gene: 5. Germline V gene data show CDR1 as LNHDA and CDR2 as SQIVND (reference sequence). The CDR3 extends over 15 amino acids. In DNA, the CDR3 is TGTGCCAGTAGTCACGGGACTAGCGGTACCTACGAGCAGTACTTC. Protein: CASSHGTSGTYEQYF.

V usage is TRBV5-1 and J usage is TRBJ1-2; weak D call: TRBD1 (6 bases). The V gene's germline CDR1 is SGHRS and CDR2 YFSETQ. The CDR3 runs 15 residues. The V gene lost 0 bases and the J gene lost 5 bases, with 14 bases spanning the gap. The CDR3 loop is CASSLEGRGMYGYTF. CDR3 sequence (DNA): TGCGCCAGCAGCTTGGAAGGCAGGGGAATGTATGGCTACACCTTC. Combining the CDR3 with reference TRBV5-1 and TRBJ1-2 gives the whole variable domain KAGVTQTPRYLIKTRGQQVTLSCSPISGHRSVSWYQQTPGQGLQFLFEYFSETQRNKGNFPGRFSGRQFSNSRSEMNVSTLELGDSALYLCASSLEGRGMYGYTFGSGTRLTVV.

The rearrangement links TRBV7-8 to TRBJ2-7; D is unresolved. Germline CDR1 is SGHVS and CDR2 is FQNEAQ. V lost 4 bases and J lost 3, with 10 bases in between. CDR3 length: 13 amino acids. CDR3 sequence: CASSSTQFYEQYF. In DNA, the CDR3 is TGTGCCAGCAGCTCCACACAATTCTACGAGCAGTACTTC.

The V gene is TRBV5-5, the J gene TRBJ1-6; D call uncertain. CDR1 is SGHKS, CDR2 YYEKEE, per germline (reference sequence). The CDR3 sequence is 15 residues long. V was shortened by 6 bases and J by 1 base, with 11 bases between the two germline ends. The CDR3 loop reads CASTDTESYNSPLHF. CDR3 nucleotide sequence: TGTGCCAGCACGGATACAGAGTCCTATAATTCACCCCTCCACTTT.

This clone was counted a few times. The chain has TRBV4-1 and TRBJ1-4, with unresolved D. The V gene lost 0 bases and the J gene lost 8 bases, with 13 bases spanning the gap. The CDR3 is 15 amino acids. Germline V gene lookup returns CDR1 MGHRA and CDR2 YSYEKL. DNA of the CDR3: TGCGCCAGCAGCCAAGATGCCCGTATTGGAGAAAAACTGTTTTTT. Translated, it gives CASSQDARIGEKLFF.

The chain is built from TRBV6-1 and TRBJ2-7; 11 bases are a match to TRBD2. V lost 2 bases and J lost 5; bases outside the gene matches: 11. The CDR3 runs 17 residues. Germline CDR1 MNHNS, CDR2 SASEGT. CDR3 coding DNA: TGTGCCAGCAGTGAAAGGCTAGCGGGGGGAATGGTGAACGAGCAGTACTTC. This encodes CASSERLAGGMVNEQYF.

The J gene is TRBJ2-7, the V gene TRBV18; TRBD2 might be the D (5 bases). Between the trimmed V and J ends, which lost 3 bases and 5 bases, there was a span of 11 bases. Germline V lookup: CDR1 KGHSH, CDR2 LQKENI. The CDR3 is 13 residues long. CDR3 sequence reads: CASSPRTGDEQYF. CDR3 nucleotide sequence: TGTGCCAGCTCACCGAGGACCGGGGACGAGCAGTACTTC.

The chain carries TRBV7-8 and TRBJ1-1; D perhaps matches TRBD1 (5 bases). V was pared by 3 bases and J by 5 bases, with 13 bases between. CDR1 and CDR2 from the germline V gene are SGHVS and FQNEAQ. This CDR3 contains 14 residues. CDR3 region: CASSLDTWGTEAFF. As DNA, the CDR3 is TGTGCCAGCAGCTTGGACACCTGGGGAACTGAAGCTTTCTTT.

The gene calls are TRBV11-2 and TRBJ2-7; a weak D match, TRBD1 (5 bases). V was cut by 6 bases and J by 4 bases, with 10 bases left in between. In germline, CDR1 is SGHAT, CDR2 FQNNGV. CDR3 length: 12 amino acids. This CDR3 is CASRPTGYEQYF. The CDR3 region has the DNA TGTGCCAGCAGACCCACAGGTTACGAGCAGTACTTC. Variable domain in full (rest from reference TRBV11-2 and TRBJ2-7): EAGVAQSPRYKIIEKRQSVAFWCNPISGHATLYWYQQILGQGPKLLIQFQNNGVVDDSQLPKDRFSAERLKGVDSTLKIQPAKLEDSAVYLCASRPTGYEQYFGPGTRLTVT.

V and J are TRBV6-5 and TRBJ1-6; the match to TRBD1 covers 7 bases. Germline CDR1 reads MNHEY; CDR2 reads SVGAGI. CDR3 length: 15 residues. V was pared by 7 bases and J by 4 bases, with 7 bases of the junction left unmatched. DNA for the CDR3: TGTGCCAGCACCTGGGGGGGACAGTATAATTCACCCCTCCACTTT. Its translation is CASTWGGQYNSPLHF.

The chain couples TRBV7-8 to TRBJ2-3, with 7 bases matching TRBD1. V was clipped by 5 bases and J by 2 bases; unmatched bases: 7. The CDR3 covers 15 residues. Germline V lookup: CDR1 SGHVS, CDR2 FQNEAQ. The CDR3 region is CASSPWGQNTDTQYF. CDR3 DNA: TGTGCCAGCAGCCCATGGGGACAGAACACAGATACGCAGTATTTT.

V gene TRBV5-1 combines with J gene TRBJ2-1; TRBD2 matches at 8 bases. Germline V gene lookup returns CDR1 SGHRS and CDR2 YFSETQ. This CDR3 has 14 residues. The trim removed 5 bases at V and 7 bases at J, leaving 8 bases unmatched. This CDR3 is CASSLLAEANEQFF. CDR3 bases: TGCGCCAGCAGTTTACTAGCGGAGGCAAATGAGCAGTTCTTC.

The V call is TRBV19, the J call TRBJ2-2, with TRBD1 matching 11 bases. Germline assignment: CDR1 LNHDA and CDR2 SQIVND (reference sequence). V gave up 7 bases and J gave up 6 bases; unmatched junction bases: 4. CDR3 size: 14 residues. The CDR3 protein is CASIRGQGAGELFF. The CDR3 DNA follows: TGTGCCAGTATCCGGGGACAGGGGGCCGGGGAGCTGTTTTTT.